Below are 9 T cell receptor beta chains sequenced from a single sample in a study of CD8 T cells in ankylosing spondylitis. TCRdb analysed the 5' RACE reads with MiXCR anew, one entry per CDR3 protein. The table records just over 350,000 distinct CDR3 sequences, 20% to 25% of them present only once. The sample consisted of blood, either unsorted or a sorted T cell fraction (not recorded which). The receptor set was obtained from a male donor with ankylosing spondylitis or in good health (not recorded which).

This chain joins TRBV28 and TRBJ2-1; no reliable D call. V was clipped by 8 bases and J by 0 bases, with 14 bases between them. The length of the CDR3 is 15 residues. CDR1 is MDHEN, CDR2 SYDVKM, per germline. The CDR3 here is CASREAQSSYNEQFF. The CDR3 bases are TGTGCCAGCCGCGAGGCTCAGAGCTCCTACAATGAGCAGTTCTTC.

This clonotype was observed a few times. The V call is TRBV12-3 or TRBV12-4, the J call TRBJ2-2; a possible D gene is TRBD2 (5 bases). The V end was cut by 4 bases, the J end by 6 bases, with 9 bases between. The CDR3 loop spans 13 amino acids. The CDR3 DNA reads as TGTGCCAGCAGTTCGGAGGTTGCCGGGGAGCTGTTTTTT. Translation: CASSSEVAGELFF.

In this sample, this clonotype turned up a few times. The chain uses TRBV12-3 or TRBV12-4 and TRBJ1-4; weak D call: TRBD1 (6 bases). CDR3 length: 15 residues. Trimming cost V 4 bases and J 8 bases, with 17 bases left between them. CDR3 sequence (DNA): TGTGCCAGCAGTTCCCCCAGGGGCGCGAGGGAAAAACTGTTTTTT. Translation gives CASSSPRGAREKLFF.

The sample holds a few counts of this clonotype. The V and J genes are TRBV29-1 and TRBJ2-2, with 8 bases lining up with TRBD1. The CDR3 spans 14 residues. V lost 6 bases and J lost 7; bases outside the gene matches: 10. Germline CDR1 reads SQVTM; CDR2 reads ANQGSEA. The CDR3 here is CSVLGQGMDGELFF. The CDR3 DNA reads TGCAGCGTCCTAGGACAGGGTATGGACGGGGAGCTGTTTTTT.

This clonotype has just a few counts. The V and J genes are TRBV4-2 and TRBJ2-7; a weak D match, TRBD2 (6 bases). This CDR3 comprises 15 residues. Deletions cut 0 bases from V and 3 bases from J, with 12 bases between. Germline values: CDR1 LGHNA, CDR2 YNFKEQ. The CDR3 DNA sequence: TGTGCCAGCAGCCAAGAAGTGAGGGGAGGCTACGAGCAGTACTTC. Protein sequence: CASSQEVRGGYEQYF.

V is TRBV30 and J is TRBJ2-3; the D gene is possibly TRBD1 (5 bases). The CDR3 loop spans 14 amino acids. V was cut by 5 bases and J by 6 bases, with 18 bases left in between. Germline CDR1 GTSNPN, CDR2 SVGIG (reference sequence). For the CDR3, the DNA is TGTGCCTGGTCAAGGACATCCTTTAGGGATACGCAGTATTTT. Translated: CAWSRTSFRDTQYF.

This clonotype was counted between two and nine times. The chain carries TRBV12-5 and TRBJ2-3, with 9 bases identical to TRBD1. The CDR3 has 16 residues. Germline loops: CDR1 LGHNT, CDR2 FRNRAP. V dropped 6 bases and J dropped 4; count of bases not matched to a gene: 11. The CDR3 nucleotides read TGTGCTAGTGGCCCTCAAGACAGGGGGTTGGCAGATACGCAGTATTTT. This sequence encodes CASGPQDRGLADTQYF.

A few counts support this clonotype. This chain connects TRBV7-9 to TRBJ2-5; D gene ambiguous. V was cut by 1 base and J by 5 bases, with 20 bases left in between. Germline CDR1 reads SEHNR; CDR2 reads FQNEAQ (reference sequence). This CDR3 spans 17 amino acids. The CDR3 nucleotides read TGTGCCAGCAGCTTAGTAGTACAGTCCCCTCCGGTGGAGACCCAGTACTTC. Translated: CASSLVVQSPPVETQYF.

The chain employs TRBV20-1 and TRBJ1-2, with 8 positions matching TRBD1. J gave up 8 bases and V 6 bases, and 8 bases lay outside the gene matches. Germline loops: CDR1 DFQATT, CDR2 SNEGSKA (reference sequence). The CDR3 is made up of 12 amino acids. The CDR3 here is CSASTGVKGYTF. The CDR3 DNA reads as TGCAGTGCCTCGACAGGGGTGAAAGGCTACACCTTC.